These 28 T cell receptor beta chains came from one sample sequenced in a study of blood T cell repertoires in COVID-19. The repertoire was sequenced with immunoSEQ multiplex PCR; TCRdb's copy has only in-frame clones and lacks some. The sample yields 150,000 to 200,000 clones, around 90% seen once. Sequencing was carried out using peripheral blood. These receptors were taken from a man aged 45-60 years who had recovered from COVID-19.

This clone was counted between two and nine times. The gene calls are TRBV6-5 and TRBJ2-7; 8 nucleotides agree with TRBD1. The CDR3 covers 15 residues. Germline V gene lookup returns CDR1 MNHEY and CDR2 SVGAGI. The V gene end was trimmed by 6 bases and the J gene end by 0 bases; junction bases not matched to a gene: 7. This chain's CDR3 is CASSYRTGSSYEQYF. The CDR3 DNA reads TGTGCCAGCAGCTATCGGACAGGGAGCTCCTACGAGCAGTACTTC.

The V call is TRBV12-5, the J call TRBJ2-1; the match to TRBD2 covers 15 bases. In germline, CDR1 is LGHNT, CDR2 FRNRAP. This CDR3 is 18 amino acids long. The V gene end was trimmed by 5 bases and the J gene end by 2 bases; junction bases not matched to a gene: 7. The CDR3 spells CASGLGLAGGGAYNEQFF. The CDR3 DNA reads TGTGCTAGTGGTCTGGGACTAGCGGGAGGCGGCGCCTACAATGAGCAGTTCTTC.

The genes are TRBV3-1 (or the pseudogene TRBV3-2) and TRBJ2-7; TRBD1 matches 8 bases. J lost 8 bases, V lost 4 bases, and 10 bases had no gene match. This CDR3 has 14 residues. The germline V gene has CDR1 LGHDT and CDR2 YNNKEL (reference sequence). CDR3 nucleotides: TGTGCCAGCAGCCGCATCAGACAGGGGCGGAAGCAGTACTTC. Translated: CASSRIRQGRKQYF.

The chain's CDR3 is CASSLVPGQGNEKLFF. The DNA for the CDR3 is TGTGCCAGCAGCTTGGTTCCGGGACAGGGGAATGAAAAACTGTTTTTT. The chain employs TRBV5-5 and TRBJ1-4; TRBD1 matches 10 bases. The CDR3 covers 16 residues. V was pared by 0 bases and J by 5 bases, with 4 bases of the junction left unmatched. Germline V gene lookup returns CDR1 SGHKS and CDR2 YYEKEE (reference sequence).

CDR3 region: CASHIGLNNSPLHF. CDR3 DNA sequence: TGTGCCAGCCACATTGGGCTCAATAATTCACCCCTCCACTTT. The chain has TRBV7-2 and TRBJ1-6; D unresolved. V lost 8 bases and J lost 5, with 13 bases in between. The CDR3 contains 14 residues. Germline loops: CDR1 SGHTA, CDR2 FQGNSA.

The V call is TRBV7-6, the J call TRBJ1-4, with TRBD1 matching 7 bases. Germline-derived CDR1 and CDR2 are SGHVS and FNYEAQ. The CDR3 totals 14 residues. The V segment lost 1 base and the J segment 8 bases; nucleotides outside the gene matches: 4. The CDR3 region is CASSLGQGGEKLFF. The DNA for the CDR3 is TGTGCCAGCAGCTTAGGGCAGGGGGGAGAAAAACTGTTTTTT.

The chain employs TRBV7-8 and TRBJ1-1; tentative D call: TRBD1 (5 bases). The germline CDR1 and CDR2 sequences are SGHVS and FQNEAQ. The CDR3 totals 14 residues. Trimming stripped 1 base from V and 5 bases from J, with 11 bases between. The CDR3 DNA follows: TGTGCCAGCAGCTTAGAACAGGCTGGGACTGAAGCTTTCTTT. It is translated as CASSLEQAGTEAFF.

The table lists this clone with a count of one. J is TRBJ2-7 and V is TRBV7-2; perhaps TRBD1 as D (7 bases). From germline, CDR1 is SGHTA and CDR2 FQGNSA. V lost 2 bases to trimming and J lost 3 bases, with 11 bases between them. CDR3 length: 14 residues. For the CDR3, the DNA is TGTGCCAGCAGCTTAAGCCAGGGGGGCTACGAGCAGTACTTC. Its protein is CASSLSQGGYEQYF.

CDR3 DNA sequence: TGTGCCAGCAGCGCGGGACAGGTACAGCACTATGGCTACACCTTC. It translates to CASSAGQVQHYGYTF. V and J are TRBV9 and TRBJ1-2, with 8 bases lining up with TRBD1. The germline V gene has CDR1 SGDLS and CDR2 YYNGEE. Unmatched junction bases numbered 7, after V lost 3 bases and J lost 3 bases. The CDR3 loop spans 15 amino acids.

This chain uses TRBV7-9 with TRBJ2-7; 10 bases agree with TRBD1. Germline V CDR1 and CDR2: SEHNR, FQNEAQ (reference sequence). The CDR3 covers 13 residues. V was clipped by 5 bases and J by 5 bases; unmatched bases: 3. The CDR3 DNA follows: TGTGCCAGCAGCGCGACAGGGGGCCACGAGCAGTACTTC. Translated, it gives CASSATGGHEQYF.

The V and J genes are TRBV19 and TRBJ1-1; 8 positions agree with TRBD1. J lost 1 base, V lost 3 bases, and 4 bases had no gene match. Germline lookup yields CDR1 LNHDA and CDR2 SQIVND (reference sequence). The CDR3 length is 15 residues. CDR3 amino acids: CASSIDRGPNTEAFF. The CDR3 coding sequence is TGTGCCAGTAGTATCGACAGGGGCCCGAACACTGAAGCTTTCTTT.

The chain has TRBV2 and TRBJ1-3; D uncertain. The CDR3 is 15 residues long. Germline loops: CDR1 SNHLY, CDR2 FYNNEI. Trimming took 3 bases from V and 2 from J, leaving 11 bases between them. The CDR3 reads CASSDSDVAGNTIYF. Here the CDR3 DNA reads TGTGCCAGCAGTGACTCTGATGTAGCTGGAAACACCATATATTTT.

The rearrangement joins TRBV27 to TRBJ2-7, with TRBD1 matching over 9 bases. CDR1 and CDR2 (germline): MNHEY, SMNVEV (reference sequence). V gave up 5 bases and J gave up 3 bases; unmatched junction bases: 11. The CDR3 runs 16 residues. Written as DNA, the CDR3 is TGTGCCAGCAGTCCCCGGACAGGGGTTCGGGGCTACGAGCAGTACTTC. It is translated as CASSPRTGVRGYEQYF.

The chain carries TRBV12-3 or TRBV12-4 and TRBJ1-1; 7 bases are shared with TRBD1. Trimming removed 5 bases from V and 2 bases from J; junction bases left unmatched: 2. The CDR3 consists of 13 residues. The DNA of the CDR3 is TGTGCCAGCAGTGGGACAGCTAACACTGAAGCTTTCTTT. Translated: CASSGTANTEAFF.

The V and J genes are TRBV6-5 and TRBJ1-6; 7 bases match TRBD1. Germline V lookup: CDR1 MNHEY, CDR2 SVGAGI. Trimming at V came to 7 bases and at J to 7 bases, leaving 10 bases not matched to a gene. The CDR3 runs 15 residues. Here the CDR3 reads CASTDRRKTNSPLHF. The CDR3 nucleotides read TGTGCCAGCACGGACAGGCGGAAAACCAATTCACCCCTCCACTTT.

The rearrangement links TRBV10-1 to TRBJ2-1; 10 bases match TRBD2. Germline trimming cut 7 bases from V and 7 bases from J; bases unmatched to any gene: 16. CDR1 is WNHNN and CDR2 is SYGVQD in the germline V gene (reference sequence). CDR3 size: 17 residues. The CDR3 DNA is TGCGCCAGCATGTTGTCCAGCGGGAGGGTGGTTTGGAATGAGCAGTTCTTC. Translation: CASMLSSGRVVWNEQFF.

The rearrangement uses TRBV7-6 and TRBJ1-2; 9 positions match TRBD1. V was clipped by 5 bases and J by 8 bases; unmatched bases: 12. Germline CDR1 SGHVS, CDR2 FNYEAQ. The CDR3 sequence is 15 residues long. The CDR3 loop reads CASSPGQGPLDGYTF. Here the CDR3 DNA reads TGTGCCAGCAGCCCGGGACAGGGCCCCCTAGACGGCTACACCTTC.

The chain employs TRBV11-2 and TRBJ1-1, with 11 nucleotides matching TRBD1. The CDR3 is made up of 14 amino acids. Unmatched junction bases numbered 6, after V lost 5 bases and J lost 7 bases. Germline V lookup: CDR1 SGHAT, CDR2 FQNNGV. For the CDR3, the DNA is TGTGCCAGCAGCCATGGACAGGGGGCCCTTGAAGCTTTCTTT. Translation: CASSHGQGALEAFF.

The CDR3 here is CASRPTGWLEAFF. The DNA for the CDR3 is TGTGCCAGCAGGCCGACAGGGTGGCTTGAAGCTTTCTTT. The rearrangement joins TRBV6-5 to TRBJ1-1, with 7 bases that match TRBD1. The CDR3 has 13 amino acids. The J segment lost 7 bases and the V segment lost 6 bases, leaving 8 bases of the junction unmatched. Germline V gene sequence: CDR1 MNHEY, CDR2 SVGAGI.

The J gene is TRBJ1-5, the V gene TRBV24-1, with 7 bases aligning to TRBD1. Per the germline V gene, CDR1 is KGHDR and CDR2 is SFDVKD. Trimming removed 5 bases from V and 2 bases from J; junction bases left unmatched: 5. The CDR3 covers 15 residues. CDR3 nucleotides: TGTGCCACCAGTGTCGCCGGACAGGGCAATCAGCCCCAGCATTTT. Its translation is CATSVAGQGNQPQHF.

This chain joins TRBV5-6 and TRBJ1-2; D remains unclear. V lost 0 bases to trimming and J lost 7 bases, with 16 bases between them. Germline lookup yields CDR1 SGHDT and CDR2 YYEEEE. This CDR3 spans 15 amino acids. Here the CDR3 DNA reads TGTGCCAGCAGCTTGGGGCAGGTAGGCTTCCGTGGCTACACCTTC. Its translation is CASSLGQVGFRGYTF.

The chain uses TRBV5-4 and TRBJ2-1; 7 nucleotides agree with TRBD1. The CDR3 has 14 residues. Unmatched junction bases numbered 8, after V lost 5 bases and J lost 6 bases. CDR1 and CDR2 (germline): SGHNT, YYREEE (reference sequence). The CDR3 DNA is TGTGCCAGCAGGGGGACAGTGAATTCCAATGAGCAGTTCTTC. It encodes CASRGTVNSNEQFF.

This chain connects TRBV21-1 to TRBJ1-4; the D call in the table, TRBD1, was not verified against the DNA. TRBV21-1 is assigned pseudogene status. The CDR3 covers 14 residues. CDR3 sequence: CASPLGDRNEKLFF. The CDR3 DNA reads TGTGCCAGCCCCCTAGGGGACAGAAATGAAAAACTGTTTTTT.

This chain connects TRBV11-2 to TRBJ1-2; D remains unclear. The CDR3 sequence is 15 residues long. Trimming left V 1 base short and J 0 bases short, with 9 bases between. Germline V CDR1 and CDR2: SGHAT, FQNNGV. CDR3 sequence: CASSLGTAANYGYTF. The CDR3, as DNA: TGTGCCAGCAGCTTAGGCACAGCTGCTAACTATGGCTACACCTTC.

The CDR3 DNA sequence: TGTGCCAGCAGTTTACAGGGCACTGAAGCTTTCTTT. Amino acid sequence: CASSLQGTEAFF. The chain has TRBV28 and TRBJ1-1, with D tentatively TRBD1 (5 bases). In germline, CDR1 is MDHEN, CDR2 SYDVKM. The V end was cut by 2 bases, the J end by 4 bases, with 5 bases between. The CDR3 covers 12 residues.

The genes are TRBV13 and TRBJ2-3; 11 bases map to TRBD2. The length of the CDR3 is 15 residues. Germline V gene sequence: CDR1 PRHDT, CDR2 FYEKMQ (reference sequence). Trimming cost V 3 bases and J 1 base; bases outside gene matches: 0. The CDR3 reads CASSLGLAGTDTQYF. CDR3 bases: TGTGCCAGCAGCTTGGGACTAGCGGGCACAGATACGCAGTATTTT.

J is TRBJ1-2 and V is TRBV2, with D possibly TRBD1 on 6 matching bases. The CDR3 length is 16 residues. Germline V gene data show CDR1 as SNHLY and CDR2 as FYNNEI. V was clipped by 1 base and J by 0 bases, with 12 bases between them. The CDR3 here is CASSEVGATSNYGYTF. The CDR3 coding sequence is TGTGCCAGCAGTGAAGTGGGGGCAACTTCTAACTATGGCTACACCTTC.

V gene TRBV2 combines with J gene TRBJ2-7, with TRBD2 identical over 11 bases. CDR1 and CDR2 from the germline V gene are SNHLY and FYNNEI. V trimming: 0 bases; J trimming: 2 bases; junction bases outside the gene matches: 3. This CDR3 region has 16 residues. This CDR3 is CASSEAQGLAAYEQYF. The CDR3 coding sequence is TGTGCCAGCAGTGAAGCGCAGGGACTAGCGGCCTACGAGCAGTACTTC.